This T cell receptor beta chain came from a study of blood T cell repertoires in COVID-19. TCRdb keeps only in-frame clones here, not all; method: immunoSEQ multiplex PCR. The table records about 250,000 clones, approximately 85% of them present only once. Looked up from germline, CDR1 is SGHDT and CDR2 is YYEEEE. The CDR3 sequence is 14 residues long. Between the trimmed V and J ends, which lost 4 bases and 10 bases, there was a span of 20 bases. The sequence was obtained from a woman older than 75 with COVID-19, enrolled during active disease. Sequenced sample: peripheral blood. The V call is TRBV5-6, the J call TRBJ1-1, with D perhaps matching TRBD1 (6 bases). The CDR3 sequence is CASSTSGGGRPAFF. In DNA form, the CDR3 reads TGTGCCAGCAGCACATCCGGCGGGGGGCGGCCAGCTTTCTTT. The full variable domain, with the rest looked up from reference TRBV5-6 and TRBJ1-1, is DAGVTQSPTHLIKTRGQQVTLRCSPKSGHDTVSWYQQALGQGPQFIFQYYEEEERQRGNFPDRFSGHQFPNYSSELNVNALLLGDSALYLCASSTSGGGRPAFFGQGTRLTVV.